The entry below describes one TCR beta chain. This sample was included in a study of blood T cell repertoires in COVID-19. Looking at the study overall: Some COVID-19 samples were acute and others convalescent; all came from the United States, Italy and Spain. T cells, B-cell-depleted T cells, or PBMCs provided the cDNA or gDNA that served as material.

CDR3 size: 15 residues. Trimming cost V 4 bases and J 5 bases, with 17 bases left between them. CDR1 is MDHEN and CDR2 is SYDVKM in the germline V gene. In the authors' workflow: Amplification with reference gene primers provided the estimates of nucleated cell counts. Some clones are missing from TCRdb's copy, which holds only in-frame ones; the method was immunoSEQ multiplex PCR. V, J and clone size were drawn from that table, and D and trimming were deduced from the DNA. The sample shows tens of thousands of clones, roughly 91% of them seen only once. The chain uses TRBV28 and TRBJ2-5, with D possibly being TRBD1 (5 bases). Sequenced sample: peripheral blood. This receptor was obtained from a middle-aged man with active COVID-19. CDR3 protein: CASSSLDNIGETQYF. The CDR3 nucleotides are TGTGCCAGCAGTTCCCTGGACAACATCGGGGAGACCCAGTACTTC.